This TCR beta chain is drawn from a study of circulating and synovial CD4+ cells in juvenile arthritis. Germline V gene sequence: CDR1 MGHRA, CDR2 YSYEKL. The CDR3 length is 14 residues. J lost 3 bases, V lost 6 bases, and 6 bases had no gene match. Measured with immunoSEQ multiplex PCR; TCRdb has only the in-frame clones, and not every one. The sample lists approximately 15,000 clones; around 91% were seen once. The study, taken as a whole, reports: Deeper sequencing increased measured overlap with synovial clonotypes. Diversity here was lower than in bulk blood CD4 cells. CPL versus bulk CD4 samples: T cell genome counts differed by at least an order of magnitude.

As to this clone: The antigen is not known.

Sequenced samples came from active juvenile idiopathic arthritis patients. The specimen sequenced was CD4+ T cells from blood. This TCR derives from a human donor with juvenile idiopathic arthritis. This sequence joins TRBV4-1 and TRBJ2-7; 9 nucleotides match TRBD1. The CDR3 region has the DNA TGCGCCAGCAGACCGGGACAGGGAGTCTACGAGCAGTACTTC. Translation: CASRPGQGVYEQYF.